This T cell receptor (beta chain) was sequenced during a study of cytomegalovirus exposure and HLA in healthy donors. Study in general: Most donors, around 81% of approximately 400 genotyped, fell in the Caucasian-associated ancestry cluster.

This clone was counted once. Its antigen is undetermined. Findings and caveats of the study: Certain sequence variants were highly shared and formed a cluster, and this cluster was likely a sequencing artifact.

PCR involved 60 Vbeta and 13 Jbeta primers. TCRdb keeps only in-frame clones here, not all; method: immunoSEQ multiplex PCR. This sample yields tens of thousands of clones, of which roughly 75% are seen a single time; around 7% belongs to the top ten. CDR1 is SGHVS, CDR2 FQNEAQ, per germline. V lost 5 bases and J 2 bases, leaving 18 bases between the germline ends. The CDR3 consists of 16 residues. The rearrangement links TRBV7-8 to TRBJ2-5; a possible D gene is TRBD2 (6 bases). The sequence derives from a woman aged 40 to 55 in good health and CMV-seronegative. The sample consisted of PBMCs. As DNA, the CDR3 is TGTGCCAGCAGCGCCTGGCGGGGTCTTGATCAAGAGACCCAGTACTTC. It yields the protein CASSAWRGLDQETQYF.